This T cell receptor (beta chain) was retrieved from a study of control samples from healthy donors and cancer patients. The CDR3 loop spans 14 amino acids. Germline loops: CDR1 SGHNT, CDR2 YYREEE (reference sequence). V lost 0 bases and J lost 2, with 7 bases in between. TCRdb keeps only in-frame clones here, not all; method: immunoSEQ multiplex PCR. The sample includes 120,000 or so clones, about 92% seen only once; the top ten take around 0.6%. Sequencing used PBMCs. The clonotype originates from an elderly man with head and neck cancer. J is TRBJ2-3 and V is TRBV5-4; perhaps TRBD1 as D (6 bases). CDR3 bases: TGTGCCAGCAGCTTGGGGGGGCCCACAGATACGCAGTATTTT. This codes for CASSLGGPTDTQYF.